Below, 2 T cell receptor beta chains from the same sample are listed, as sequenced in a study of shared clonotypes between healthy human individuals. This table comes from immunoSEQ multiplex PCR, and its TCRdb copy is limited to in-frame clones, with some not included. The sample has roughly 1,500,000 clones, approximately 98.5% seen once. The specimen sequenced was naive CD4+ T cells sorted from blood. Subset given: CD45RA+ positively selected. The source of these receptors is a man aged 25-45 years in good health.

The chain is built from TRBV19 and TRBJ2-1, with D maybe TRBD2 (5 bases). Trimming removed 8 bases at V and 8 bases at J, with 22 bases between. CDR3 size: 15 residues. Germline lookup yields CDR1 LNHDA and CDR2 SQIVND (reference sequence). The CDR3 region is CASLKTSSVFDEQFF. CDR3 DNA sequence: TGTGCCAGTTTGAAAACTAGTTCCGTCTTCGATGAGCAGTTCTTC.

The chain uses TRBV9 and TRBJ2-7; unclear D gene. This CDR3 spans 12 amino acids. In germline, CDR1 is SGDLS, CDR2 YYNGEE. Trimming stripped 4 bases from V and 0 bases from J, with 5 bases between. The CDR3 DNA reads as TGTGCCAGCAGCACGGGCTCCTACGAGCAGTACTTC. It specifies CASSTGSYEQYF.